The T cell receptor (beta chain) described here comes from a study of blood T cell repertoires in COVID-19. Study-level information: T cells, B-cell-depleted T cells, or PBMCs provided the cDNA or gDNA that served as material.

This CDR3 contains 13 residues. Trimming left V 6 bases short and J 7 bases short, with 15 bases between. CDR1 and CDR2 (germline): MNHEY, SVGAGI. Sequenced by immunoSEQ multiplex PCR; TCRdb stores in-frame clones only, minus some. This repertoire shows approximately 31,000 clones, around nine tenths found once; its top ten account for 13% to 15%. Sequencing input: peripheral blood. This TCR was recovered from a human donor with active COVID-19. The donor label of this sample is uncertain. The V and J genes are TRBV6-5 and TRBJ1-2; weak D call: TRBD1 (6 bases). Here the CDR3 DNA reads TGTGCCAGCAGCCGGGACAAATACAGTGGCTACACCTTC. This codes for CASSRDKYSGYTF.